A selection of T cell receptor beta chains follows, all from one sample in a study of post-analysis software for immune sequencing data. From the PCR reads, TCRdb called clonotypes with MiXCR, one entry per CDR3 protein. Here the sample spans roughly 800,000 distinct CDR3 sequences, around 42% being singletons. The sample taken for sequencing was blood. These receptor sequences come from a girl aged 5 to 17 with multiple sclerosis. Each CDR3 is given with its conserved first and last residue. The D gene is left open where the match is weak. Part of the rows lack a size; the others show once, few, many or a class for expanded clones.

d_gene: TRBD1; abundance: few; v_gene: TRBV29-1; j_gene: TRBJ2-7; CDR3nt: TGCAGCGTTGAGAGGACAGGGACCTACGAGCAGTACTTC; CDR3aa: CSVERTGTYEQYF
d_gene: NA; abundance: few; v_gene: TRBV3-1; j_gene: TRBJ2-1; CDR3nt: TGTGCCAGCAGCCTTCAAGAGTCGGGGACCAATGAGCAGTTCTTC; CDR3aa: CASSLQESGTNEQFF
d_gene: TRBD2; abundance: NA; v_gene: TRBV12-3/TRBV12-4; j_gene: TRBJ2-4; CDR3nt: TGTGCCAGCAGCCCACGACTAGCGGGACGGAAAAACATTCAGTACTTC; CDR3aa: CASSPRLAGRKNIQYF
d_gene: NA; abundance: few; v_gene: TRBV29-1; j_gene: TRBJ1-4; CDR3nt: TGCAGCGTTGAATCTGACCTAGGTGAAAAACTGTTTTTT; CDR3aa: CSVESDLGEKLFF
d_gene: TRBD2; abundance: NA; v_gene: TRBV2; j_gene: TRBJ2-1; CDR3nt: TGTGCCAGCAGACCGGGACTAGCGGGAGGAGTCAATGAGCAGTTCTTC; CDR3aa: CASRPGLAGGVNEQFF
d_gene: NA; abundance: NA; v_gene: TRBV4-3; j_gene: TRBJ1-1; CDR3nt: TGCGCCAGCAGCCAAGACAGGGTCTCCACTGAAGCTTTCTTT; CDR3aa: CASSQDRVSTEAFF
d_gene: NA; abundance: once; v_gene: TRBV6-5; j_gene: TRBJ2-1; CDR3nt: TGTGCCAGCAGTTACCGTAGTAGAGAGGATGAGCAGTTCTTC; CDR3aa: CASSYRSREDEQFF
d_gene: TRBD1; abundance: few; v_gene: TRBV12-3/TRBV12-4; j_gene: TRBJ2-1; CDR3nt: TGTGCCAGCAGTGATAGACAGGGCGGTGAGCAGTTCTTC; CDR3aa: CASSDRQGGEQFF
d_gene: NA; abundance: few; v_gene: TRBV7-9; j_gene: TRBJ2-2; CDR3nt: TGTGCCAGCCAAGGGACCGGGGAGCTGTTTTTT; CDR3aa: CASQGTGELFF
d_gene: NA; abundance: NA; v_gene: TRBV6-2/TRBV6-3; j_gene: TRBJ2-5; CDR3nt: TGTGCCAGCAGCCAAAGTCGGGGGGAGACCCAGTACTTC; CDR3aa: CASSQSRGETQYF
d_gene: NA; abundance: NA; v_gene: TRBV12-3/TRBV12-4; j_gene: TRBJ2-5; CDR3nt: TGTGCCAGCAGAAGCCCAGGGGAGACCCAGTACTTC; CDR3aa: CASRSPGETQYF
d_gene: TRBD1; abundance: NA; v_gene: TRBV4-1; j_gene: TRBJ2-1; CDR3nt: TGCGCCAGCAGCCAGCTACAGGGGATCGATGAGCAGTTCTTC; CDR3aa: CASSQLQGIDEQFF
d_gene: NA; abundance: NA; v_gene: TRBV20-1; j_gene: TRBJ2-7; CDR3nt: TGCAGTGCTAGTTTCGGGGGAGAGACCTACGAGCAGTACTTC; CDR3aa: CSASFGGETYEQYF
d_gene: NA; abundance: NA; v_gene: TRBV20-1; j_gene: TRBJ2-1; CDR3nt: TGCAGTGCTAGAGGCCCCTCCTTGAATGAGCAGTTCTTC; CDR3aa: CSARGPSLNEQFF
d_gene: TRBD1; abundance: once; v_gene: TRBV12-3/TRBV12-4; j_gene: TRBJ1-1; CDR3nt: TGTGCCAGCAGCCCGGGACAGTGGGGCGAAGCTTTCTTT; CDR3aa: CASSPGQWGEAFF
d_gene: NA; abundance: NA; v_gene: TRBV5-1; j_gene: TRBJ2-3; CDR3nt: TGCGCCAGCAGCGTGGGACATAGCACAGATACGCAGTATTTT; CDR3aa: CASSVGHSTDTQYF
d_gene: TRBD2; abundance: NA; v_gene: TRBV12-3/TRBV12-4; j_gene: TRBJ2-3; CDR3nt: TGTGCCAGCAGACTAGCGGACACAGATACGCAGTATTTT; CDR3aa: CASRLADTDTQYF
d_gene: TRBD1; abundance: NA; v_gene: TRBV20-1; j_gene: TRBJ2-5; CDR3nt: TGCAGTGCCCCGGGACAGCGGGAGACCCAGTACTTC; CDR3aa: CSAPGQRETQYF
d_gene: TRBD2; abundance: NA; v_gene: TRBV15; j_gene: TRBJ2-5; CDR3nt: TGTGCCACCAGCAGAGATCGTGGACTAGCGGGACTCAATGAGCAGTACTTC; CDR3aa: CATSRDRGLAGLNEQYF
d_gene: NA; abundance: NA; v_gene: TRBV10-3; j_gene: TRBJ2-3; CDR3nt: TGTGCCATCGCACAGGAGAGAGGCACAGATACGCAGTATTTT; CDR3aa: CAIAQERGTDTQYF
d_gene: TRBD2; abundance: NA; v_gene: TRBV5-1; j_gene: TRBJ2-1; CDR3nt: TGCGCCAGCAGGGCGGGAGATCAGCAGTTCTTC; CDR3aa: CASRAGDQQFF
d_gene: NA; abundance: NA; v_gene: TRBV6-2/TRBV6-3; j_gene: TRBJ1-1; CDR3nt: TGTGCCAGCAGTTTTGGCGGAGCCTACTTGAACACTGAAGCTTTCTTT; CDR3aa: CASSFGGAYLNTEAFF
d_gene: NA; abundance: NA; v_gene: TRBV25-1; j_gene: TRBJ2-3; CDR3nt: TGTGCCGGCAGTGAATGGGCTGGGGGAAGCACAGATACGCAGTATTTT; CDR3aa: CAGSEWAGGSTDTQYF
d_gene: NA; abundance: NA; v_gene: TRBV4-1; j_gene: TRBJ1-2; CDR3nt: TGCGCCAGCAGCTCAAGTGGGAGTAATTCGCCCCACTCTCCACAAGCCAACTATGGCTACACCTTC; CDR3aa: CASSSSGSNSPHSPQANYGYTF
d_gene: NA; abundance: NA; v_gene: TRBV29-1; j_gene: TRBJ2-3; CDR3nt: TGCAGCGTTTTTAAATGGGCGAGCACAGATACGCAGTATTTT; CDR3aa: CSVFKWASTDTQYF
d_gene: TRBD2; abundance: NA; v_gene: TRBV11-2; j_gene: TRBJ2-2; CDR3nt: TGTGCCAGCAGCCCATCCCGGGGGGGCTATGGGTGGAACACCGGGGAGCTGTTTTTT; CDR3aa: CASSPSRGGYGWNTGELFF
d_gene: NA; abundance: NA; v_gene: TRBV6-2/TRBV6-3; j_gene: TRBJ1-2; CDR3nt: TGTGCCAGCAGTAATTTCGCACTCCGACTAGGGGACGGCTACACCTTC; CDR3aa: CASSNFALRLGDGYTF
d_gene: NA; abundance: NA; v_gene: TRBV10-3; j_gene: TRBJ2-7; CDR3nt: TGTGCCATCAGTGCGCTTGCCGGGTACGAGCAGTACTTC; CDR3aa: CAISALAGYEQYF
d_gene: TRBD2; abundance: NA; v_gene: TRBV9; j_gene: TRBJ2-5; CDR3nt: TGTGCCAGCAGCGTATCTAGCGGGAGGAACCAAGAGACCCAGTACTTC; CDR3aa: CASSVSSGRNQETQYF
d_gene: NA; abundance: NA; v_gene: TRBV7-2; j_gene: TRBJ2-4; CDR3nt: TGTGCCAGCAGCTTAACGGCGGATCGATCCTCTGACATTCAGTACTTC; CDR3aa: CASSLTADRSSDIQYF
d_gene: TRBD1; abundance: few; v_gene: TRBV6-1; j_gene: TRBJ2-5; CDR3nt: TGTGCCAGCAGTAAACTTCTGGGACAGGAAAATTCGGAGACCCAGTACTTC; CDR3aa: CASSKLLGQENSETQYF
d_gene: TRBD2; abundance: few; v_gene: TRBV15; j_gene: TRBJ2-2; CDR3nt: TGTGCCACCAGCAGGGCTCCGGGACTACCTAACACCGGGGAGCTGTTTTTT; CDR3aa: CATSRAPGLPNTGELFF
d_gene: NA; abundance: once; v_gene: TRBV20-1; j_gene: TRBJ1-2; CDR3nt: TGCAGTGCTAGACAGTCAGACTATGGCTACACCTTC; CDR3aa: CSARQSDYGYTF
d_gene: TRBD2; abundance: NA; v_gene: TRBV12-3/TRBV12-4; j_gene: TRBJ2-3; CDR3nt: TGTGCCAGCAGTTCCGGGGCTAGCGGGAATACGCAGTATTTT; CDR3aa: CASSSGASGNTQYF
d_gene: NA; abundance: NA; v_gene: TRBV10-2; j_gene: TRBJ2-5; CDR3nt: TGCGCCAGCATGAGGTCCTTACAAGAGACCCAGTACTTC; CDR3aa: CASMRSLQETQYF
d_gene: NA; abundance: once; v_gene: TRBV29-1; j_gene: TRBJ2-7; CDR3nt: TGCAGCGTTGCGGGGACGGCGGGTTCCTACGAGCAGTACTTC; CDR3aa: CSVAGTAGSYEQYF
d_gene: TRBD2; abundance: NA; v_gene: TRBV3-1; j_gene: TRBJ2-1; CDR3nt: TGTGCCAGCAGCCGATCGACTAGCGCCCTGGGCGATGAGCAGTTCTTC; CDR3aa: CASSRSTSALGDEQFF
d_gene: NA; abundance: NA; v_gene: TRBV9; j_gene: TRBJ1-5; CDR3nt: TGTGCCAGCAGCCCCCGGGGTGACGGTTATCAGCCCCAGCATTTT; CDR3aa: CASSPRGDGYQPQHF
d_gene: TRBD1; abundance: NA; v_gene: TRBV11-2; j_gene: TRBJ2-1; CDR3nt: TGTGCCAGCATCCCCGCGGCCGGGACAGGAGTGGGTGAGCAGTTCTTC; CDR3aa: CASIPAAGTGVGEQFF
d_gene: TRBD2; abundance: NA; v_gene: TRBV5-1; j_gene: TRBJ2-1; CDR3nt: TGCGCCAGCAGCCTGGGACTAGCGTTTTCCAATGAGCAGTTCTTC; CDR3aa: CASSLGLAFSNEQFF
d_gene: TRBD1; abundance: few; v_gene: TRBV27; j_gene: TRBJ2-2; CDR3nt: TGTGCCAGCAGGAAACAGGGGGATTTTGCCGGGGAGCTGTTTTTT; CDR3aa: CASRKQGDFAGELFF
d_gene: NA; abundance: NA; v_gene: TRBV6-2/TRBV6-3; j_gene: TRBJ2-7; CDR3nt: TGTGCCAGCGGATATAGGGGAGTCTACGAGCAGTACTTC; CDR3aa: CASGYRGVYEQYF
d_gene: TRBD1; abundance: NA; v_gene: TRBV29-1; j_gene: TRBJ1-2; CDR3nt: TGCAGCGTCGGCCGGGACAGGGCGAAGGACGGCTACACCTTC; CDR3aa: CSVGRDRAKDGYTF
d_gene: NA; abundance: NA; v_gene: TRBV7-9; j_gene: TRBJ2-3; CDR3nt: TGTGCCAGCGTCACAGATACGCAGTATTTT; CDR3aa: CASVTDTQYF
d_gene: NA; abundance: few; v_gene: TRBV29-1; j_gene: TRBJ2-1; CDR3nt: TGCAGCGTTCATTCGTTGGGTTTGGGCCACGATGAGCAGTTCTTC; CDR3aa: CSVHSLGLGHDEQFF
d_gene: TRBD2; abundance: few; v_gene: TRBV29-1; j_gene: TRBJ2-3; CDR3nt: TGCAGCGTGGAGGGACTAGCGGGAGACACAGATACGCAGTATTTT; CDR3aa: CSVEGLAGDTDTQYF
d_gene: TRBD2; abundance: NA; v_gene: TRBV28; j_gene: TRBJ2-1; CDR3nt: TGTGCCAGCAGTTTAGGACAGCTATTCACTAGCGGGAGTAATGAGCAGTTCTTC; CDR3aa: CASSLGQLFTSGSNEQFF
d_gene: TRBD2; abundance: NA; v_gene: TRBV5-1; j_gene: TRBJ2-3; CDR3nt: TGCGCCAGCAGCTTGGCCCCGGGAGGTTTGACAGATACGCAGTATTTT; CDR3aa: CASSLAPGGLTDTQYF
d_gene: NA; abundance: few; v_gene: TRBV7-9; j_gene: TRBJ2-1; CDR3nt: TGTGCCAGCAGCCCCTCCCCCAATGAGCAGTTCTTC; CDR3aa: CASSPSPNEQFF
d_gene: NA; abundance: NA; v_gene: TRBV7-6; j_gene: TRBJ2-1; CDR3nt: TGTGCCAGCAGTCCAGCGGCTAATGAGCAGTTCTTC; CDR3aa: CASSPAANEQFF
d_gene: NA; abundance: few; v_gene: TRBV7-2; j_gene: TRBJ2-3; CDR3nt: TGTGCCAGCAGCTTAGAACCGACCCCTGATACGCAGTATTTT; CDR3aa: CASSLEPTPDTQYF
d_gene: TRBD2; abundance: once; v_gene: TRBV9; j_gene: TRBJ2-1; CDR3nt: TGTGCCAGCAGCCCCGAGGATCTAGCGGCCGACAATGAGCAGTTCTTC; CDR3aa: CASSPEDLAADNEQFF
d_gene: NA; abundance: NA; v_gene: TRBV25-1; j_gene: TRBJ2-3; CDR3nt: TGTGCCAGCAGTGGGGAGTCCCGGGGAGATACGCAGTATTTT; CDR3aa: CASSGESRGDTQYF
d_gene: TRBD1; abundance: few; v_gene: TRBV11-2; j_gene: TRBJ1-2; CDR3nt: TGTGCCCCCAAATTAGGGGACAGCTATTCCCCCTACTATGGCTACACCTTC; CDR3aa: CAPKLGDSYSPYYGYTF
d_gene: TRBD1; abundance: NA; v_gene: TRBV7-9; j_gene: TRBJ1-2; CDR3nt: TGTGCCAGCAGCTTAAGTAATACAGGGGGCAACTATGGCTACACCTTC; CDR3aa: CASSLSNTGGNYGYTF